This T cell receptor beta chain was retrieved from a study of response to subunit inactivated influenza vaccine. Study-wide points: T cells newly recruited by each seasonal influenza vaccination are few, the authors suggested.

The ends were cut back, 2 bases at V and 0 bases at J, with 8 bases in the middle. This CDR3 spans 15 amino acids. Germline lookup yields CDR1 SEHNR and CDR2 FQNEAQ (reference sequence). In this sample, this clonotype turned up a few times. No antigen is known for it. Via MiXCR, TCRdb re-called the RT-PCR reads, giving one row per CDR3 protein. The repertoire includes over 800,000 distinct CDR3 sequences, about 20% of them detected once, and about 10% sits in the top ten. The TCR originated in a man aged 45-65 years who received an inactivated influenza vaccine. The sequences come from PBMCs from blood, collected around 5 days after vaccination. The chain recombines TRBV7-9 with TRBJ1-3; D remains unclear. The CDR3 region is CASSLWSDSGNTIYF. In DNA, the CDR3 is TGTGCCAGCAGCTTATGGTCTGACTCTGGAAACACCATATATTTT.